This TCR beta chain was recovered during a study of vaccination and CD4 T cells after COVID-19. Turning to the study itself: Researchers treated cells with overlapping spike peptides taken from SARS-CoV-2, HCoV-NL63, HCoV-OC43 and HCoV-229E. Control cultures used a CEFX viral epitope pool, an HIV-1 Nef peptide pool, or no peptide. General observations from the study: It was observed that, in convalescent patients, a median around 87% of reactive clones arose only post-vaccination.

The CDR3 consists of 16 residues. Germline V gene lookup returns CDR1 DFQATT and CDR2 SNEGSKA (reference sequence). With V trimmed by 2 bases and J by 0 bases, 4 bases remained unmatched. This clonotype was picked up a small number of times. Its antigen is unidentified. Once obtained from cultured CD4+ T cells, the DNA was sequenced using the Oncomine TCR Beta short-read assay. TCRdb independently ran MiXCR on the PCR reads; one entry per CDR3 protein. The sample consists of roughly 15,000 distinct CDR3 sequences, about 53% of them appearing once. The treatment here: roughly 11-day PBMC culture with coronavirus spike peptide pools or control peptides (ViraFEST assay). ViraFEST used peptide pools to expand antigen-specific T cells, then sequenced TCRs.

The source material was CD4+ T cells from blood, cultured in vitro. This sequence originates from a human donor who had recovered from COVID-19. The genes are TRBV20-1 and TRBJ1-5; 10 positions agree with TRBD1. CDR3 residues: CSARQGQGFSNQPQHF. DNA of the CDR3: TGCAGTGCTAGACAGGGACAGGGGTTTAGCAATCAGCCCCAGCATTTT.